A selection of T cell receptor beta chains follows, all from one sample in a study of cytomegalovirus exposure and HLA in healthy donors. The assay was immunoSEQ multiplex PCR, and TCRdb's table has in-frame clones only and misses some. Here the sample spans roughly 100,000 clones, 65% being singletons. Specimen: PBMCs. These receptor sequences come from a boy younger than 18 in good health and CMV-seropositive. CDR3s include the opening cysteine and the closing phenylalanine or tryptophan. The order of the fields is CDR3 protein, CDR3 DNA, V gene, clone size, J gene, D gene. A D gene is named only where the DNA matches it firmly. Clone size, where shown, is once, few, many, or a class for clones that have expanded.

CDR3aa: CASSFTGENTIYF
CDR3nt: TGCGCCAGCAGCTTTACGGGAGAAAACACCATATATTTT
v_gene: TRBV5-1
abundance: few
j_gene: TRBJ1-3
d_gene: .

CDR3aa: CAWSATLTGTDSYRGYTF
CDR3nt: TGTGCCTGGAGTGCGACACTAACCGGGACGGACAGCTATCGCGGCTACACCTTC
v_gene: TRBV30
abundance: .
j_gene: TRBJ1-2
d_gene: .

CDR3aa: CAWSLKTGGAGNEQFF
CDR3nt: TGTGCCTGGAGTCTAAAGACAGGGGGCGCAGGTAATGAGCAGTTCTTC
v_gene: TRBV30
abundance: once
j_gene: TRBJ2-1
d_gene: TRBD1

CDR3aa: CSSSLGADTQYF
CDR3nt: TGTTCCAGCAGCTTAGGAGCAGATACGCAGTATTTT
v_gene: TRBV7-9
abundance: .
j_gene: TRBJ2-3
d_gene: .

CDR3aa: CASSVAVGQSYEQYF
CDR3nt: TGTGCCAGCAGCGTAGCTGTGGGACAGTCCTACGAGCAGTACTTC
v_gene: TRBV9
abundance: .
j_gene: TRBJ2-7
d_gene: TRBD1

CDR3aa: CATSSGTSGNQGDTQYF
CDR3nt: TGTGCCACCAGCAGTGGGACTAGCGGAAACCAAGGAGATACGCAGTATTTT
v_gene: TRBV15
abundance: few
j_gene: TRBJ2-3
d_gene: TRBD2

CDR3aa: CASSPRLAGGSYNEQFF
CDR3nt: TGTGCCAGCAGCCCGAGACTAGCGGGAGGGTCCTACAATGAGCAGTTCTTC
v_gene: TRBV9
abundance: .
j_gene: TRBJ2-1
d_gene: TRBD2

CDR3aa: CASSVGRSYNEQFF
CDR3nt: TGTGCCAGCAGTGTAGGCAGGTCTTACAATGAGCAGTTCTTC
v_gene: TRBV6-4
abundance: once
j_gene: TRBJ2-1
d_gene: .

CDR3aa: CASSKGLRGNGNSPLHF
CDR3nt: TGTGCCAGCAGCAAAGGTTTGAGGGGGAACGGCAATTCACCCCTCCACTTT
v_gene: TRBV21-1
abundance: .
j_gene: TRBJ1-6
d_gene: .

CDR3aa: CASSLGLAGVVGELFF
CDR3nt: TGTGCCAGCAGCTTAGGACTAGCGGGAGTGGTCGGGGAGCTGTTTTTT
v_gene: TRBV7-8
abundance: .
j_gene: TRBJ2-2
d_gene: TRBD2

CDR3aa: CASSEAGGEQFF
CDR3nt: TGTGCCAGCAGTGAAGCGGGGGGTGAGCAGTTCTTC
v_gene: TRBV6-1
abundance: few
j_gene: TRBJ2-1
d_gene: .

CDR3aa: CAISGQGALREQYF
CDR3nt: TGTGCCATCAGTGGACAGGGGGCCCTCCGCGAGCAGTACTTC
v_gene: TRBV10-3
abundance: once
j_gene: TRBJ2-7
d_gene: TRBD1

CDR3aa: CASSPLRGASAFF
CDR3nt: TGCGCCAGCAGCCCTCTCCGGGGGGCTTCAGCTTTCTTT
v_gene: TRBV4-3
abundance: .
j_gene: TRBJ1-1
d_gene: .

CDR3aa: CASSPPRGGYSTDTQYF
CDR3nt: TGTGCCAGCAGTCCCCCCCGGGGAGGTTATAGCACAGATACGCAGTATTTT
v_gene: TRBV2
abundance: once
j_gene: TRBJ2-3
d_gene: .

CDR3aa: CASSEAAGTAYEQYF
CDR3nt: TGTGCCAGCAGTGAAGCCGCCGGGACAGCCTACGAGCAGTACTTC
v_gene: TRBV25-1
abundance: .
j_gene: TRBJ2-7
d_gene: TRBD1

CDR3aa: CASGRGSWPQHF
CDR3nt: TGTGCCAGCGGACGGGGATCATGGCCCCAGCATTTT
v_gene: TRBV27
abundance: .
j_gene: TRBJ1-5
d_gene: .

CDR3aa: CASSPGGGPYNEQFF
CDR3nt: TGTGCCAGCAGCCCCGGGGGGGGTCCCTACAATGAGCAGTTCTTC
v_gene: TRBV7-8
abundance: .
j_gene: TRBJ2-1
d_gene: TRBD2

CDR3aa: CASSLAAVMDEQYF
CDR3nt: TGTGCCAGCAGCTTGGCGGCAGTAATGGACGAGCAGTACTTC
v_gene: TRBV7-9
abundance: few
j_gene: TRBJ2-7
d_gene: .

CDR3aa: CASSSRHAVSNQPQHF
CDR3nt: TGTGCCAGTAGTTCGCGCCACGCGGTAAGCAATCAGCCCCAGCATTTT
v_gene: TRBV19
abundance: .
j_gene: TRBJ1-5
d_gene: .

CDR3aa: CASSLQLTGELFF
CDR3nt: TGTGCCAGCAGCTTACAACTCACCGGGGAGCTGTTTTTT
v_gene: TRBV7-3
abundance: .
j_gene: TRBJ2-2
d_gene: .

CDR3aa: CASSQDRGRSYNEQFF
CDR3nt: TGCGCCAGCAGCCAAGATCGAGGGCGGTCCTACAATGAGCAGTTCTTC
v_gene: TRBV4-3
abundance: .
j_gene: TRBJ2-1
d_gene: .

CDR3aa: CASSGTGIQPQNF
CDR3nt: TGTGCCAGCAGCGGGACAGGGATCCAGCCCCAGAATTTT
v_gene: TRBV2
abundance: once
j_gene: TRBJ1-5
d_gene: TRBD1

CDR3aa: CASSQDRGGYEQYF
CDR3nt: TGTGCCAGCTCACAGGACAGGGGGGGCTACGAGCAGTACTTC
v_gene: TRBV18
abundance: .
j_gene: TRBJ2-7
d_gene: TRBD1

CDR3aa: CASSRSGGENQPQHF
CDR3nt: TGTGCCAGCAGTCGTAGCGGGGGGGAGAATCAGCCCCAGCATTTT
v_gene: TRBV27
abundance: .
j_gene: TRBJ1-5
d_gene: .

CDR3aa: CAWSVRYTGELFF
CDR3nt: TGTGCCTGGAGTGTGAGATACACCGGGGAGCTGTTTTTT
v_gene: TRBV30
abundance: few
j_gene: TRBJ2-2
d_gene: .

CDR3aa: CTGLAAGTQYF
CDR3nt: TGCACGGGACTAGCGGCTGGGACCCAGTACTTC
v_gene: TRBV20-1
abundance: .
j_gene: TRBJ2-5
d_gene: TRBD2

CDR3aa: CASSLSSGGTDTQYF
CDR3nt: TGCGCCAGCAGCTTGTCTAGCGGAGGCACAGATACGCAGTATTTT
v_gene: TRBV5-1
abundance: .
j_gene: TRBJ2-3
d_gene: TRBD2

CDR3aa: CSVGVGQNTGELFF
CDR3nt: TGCAGCGTTGGGGTGGGACAGAACACCGGGGAGCTGTTTTTT
v_gene: TRBV29-1
abundance: .
j_gene: TRBJ2-2
d_gene: .

CDR3aa: CSVEIPGGTYEQYF
CDR3nt: TGCAGCGTTGAAATTCCAGGGGGTACCTACGAGCAGTACTTC
v_gene: TRBV29-1
abundance: .
j_gene: TRBJ2-7
d_gene: TRBD1

CDR3aa: CASSKTIQETQYF
CDR3nt: TGTGCCAGCAGTAAGACAATCCAAGAGACCCAGTACTTC
v_gene: TRBV6-1
abundance: few
j_gene: TRBJ2-5
d_gene: .

CDR3aa: CASGLKGQGDYGELFF
CDR3nt: TGTGCTAGTGGTTTGAAGGGACAGGGGGACTACGGGGAGCTGTTTTTT
v_gene: TRBV12-5
abundance: .
j_gene: TRBJ2-2
d_gene: TRBD1

CDR3aa: CTSTLGHRGHQPQHF
CDR3nt: TGCACCAGCACCCTCGGGCACAGGGGTCATCAGCCCCAGCATTTT
v_gene: TRBV1
abundance: .
j_gene: TRBJ1-5
d_gene: .

CDR3aa: CASSVGADTQYF
CDR3nt: TGTGCCAGCAGCGTGGGCGCAGATACGCAGTATTTT
v_gene: TRBV9
abundance: .
j_gene: TRBJ2-3
d_gene: .

CDR3aa: CASSLGGGRPRNEQFF
CDR3nt: TGCGCCAGCAGCTTGGGGGGGGGACGTCCACGCAATGAGCAGTTCTTC
v_gene: TRBV5-1
abundance: .
j_gene: TRBJ2-1
d_gene: TRBD2

CDR3aa: CASSLARTPGANVLTF
CDR3nt: TGCGCCAGCAGCTTGGCCCGGACACCTGGGGCCAACGTCCTGACTTTC
v_gene: TRBV5-1
abundance: .
j_gene: TRBJ2-6
d_gene: .

CDR3aa: CASNQGLAGSQETQYF
CDR3nt: TGTGCCAGCAACCAAGGACTAGCGGGGAGCCAAGAGACCCAGTACTTC
v_gene: TRBV7-6
abundance: once
j_gene: TRBJ2-5
d_gene: TRBD2

CDR3aa: CASSLYGGDEQYF
CDR3nt: TGTGCCAGCAGCTTGTATGGAGGGGACGAGCAGTACTTC
v_gene: TRBV5-6
abundance: .
j_gene: TRBJ2-7
d_gene: .

CDR3aa: CASRGGTAFYQPQNF
CDR3nt: TGTGCCAGCAGGGGCGGGACGGCCTTCTATCAGCCCCAGAATTTT
v_gene: TRBV2
abundance: .
j_gene: TRBJ1-5
d_gene: .

CDR3aa: CASSRRFYEQYF
CDR3nt: TGCGCCAGCAGCCGTCGGTTCTACGAGCAGTACTTC
v_gene: TRBV4-1
abundance: .
j_gene: TRBJ2-7
d_gene: .

CDR3aa: CASSLAVASTLDTQYF
CDR3nt: TGCGCCAGCAGCTTGGCTGTGGCTAGCACCCTAGATACGCAGTATTTT
v_gene: TRBV5-1
abundance: .
j_gene: TRBJ2-3
d_gene: .

CDR3aa: CASSFDGSPGTEAFF
CDR3nt: TGTGCCAGCAGTTTCGACGGGTCACCGGGGACTGAAGCTTTCTTT
v_gene: TRBV6-5
abundance: once
j_gene: TRBJ1-1
d_gene: .

CDR3aa: CASSQDLGGNYGYTF
CDR3nt: TGCGCCAGCAGCCAAGATCTAGGTGGAAACTATGGCTACACCTTC
v_gene: TRBV4-3
abundance: .
j_gene: TRBJ1-2
d_gene: .

CDR3aa: CASSLGQAGGETQYF
CDR3nt: TGTGCCAGCAGCTTAGGCCAAGCGGGAGGAGAGACCCAGTACTTC
v_gene: TRBV13
abundance: .
j_gene: TRBJ2-5
d_gene: TRBD2

CDR3aa: CASSSPQGGAGRNIQYF
CDR3nt: TGCGCCAGCAGCTCCCCTCAGGGGGGCGCGGGGAGAAACATTCAGTACTTC
v_gene: TRBV4-1
abundance: .
j_gene: TRBJ2-4
d_gene: .

CDR3aa: CASSFLGLAGNGNTGELFF
CDR3nt: TGTGCCAGCAGTTTCCTGGGTTTAGCGGGAAATGGGAACACCGGGGAGCTGTTTTTT
v_gene: TRBV27
abundance: .
j_gene: TRBJ2-2
d_gene: TRBD2

CDR3aa: CASSPSGLLTDTQYF
CDR3nt: TGTGCCAGCAGCCCCTCGGGACTCCTCACAGATACGCAGTATTTT
v_gene: TRBV7-8
abundance: .
j_gene: TRBJ2-3
d_gene: .

CDR3aa: CASSPPGGPFGEQFF
CDR3nt: TGTGCCAGCAGCCCCCCGGGAGGGCCCTTCGGGGAGCAGTTCTTC
v_gene: TRBV9
abundance: .
j_gene: TRBJ2-1
d_gene: TRBD2

CDR3aa: CASSLRRLAGGSTDTQYF
CDR3nt: TGTGCCAGCAGCCTACGCAGACTAGCGGGGGGGAGCACAGATACGCAGTATTTT
v_gene: TRBV7-6
abundance: .
j_gene: TRBJ2-3
d_gene: TRBD2

CDR3aa: CASGRLADEQFF
CDR3nt: TGTGCCAGCGGGAGACTAGCCGATGAGCAGTTCTTC
v_gene: TRBV2
abundance: .
j_gene: TRBJ2-1
d_gene: TRBD2

CDR3aa: CASSSEGLLNEKLFF
CDR3nt: TGTGCCAGCAGTTCCGAGGGACTCCTTAATGAAAAACTGTTTTTT
v_gene: TRBV6-1
abundance: .
j_gene: TRBJ1-4
d_gene: .

CDR3aa: CAWRSGTASYEQYF
CDR3nt: TGTGCCTGGAGGTCCGGGACAGCCTCCTACGAGCAGTACTTC
v_gene: TRBV30
abundance: .
j_gene: TRBJ2-7
d_gene: TRBD1

CDR3aa: CASSLGGGATYEQYF
CDR3nt: TGCGCCAGCAGCTTGGGGGGGGGCGCAACCTACGAGCAGTACTTC
v_gene: TRBV5-1
abundance: .
j_gene: TRBJ2-7
d_gene: .

CDR3aa: CASSEDYRNDQPQHF
CDR3nt: TGTGCCAGCAGTGAAGATTACAGGAATGATCAGCCCCAGCATTTT
v_gene: TRBV2
abundance: .
j_gene: TRBJ1-5
d_gene: .

CDR3aa: CASRGGSPEDTQYF
CDR3nt: TGTGCCAGCAGAGGAGGGAGTCCGGAGGATACGCAGTATTTT
v_gene: TRBV9
abundance: once
j_gene: TRBJ2-3
d_gene: .

CDR3aa: CASSQEWGQGGSYEQYF
CDR3nt: TGTGCCAGCAGCCAAGAATGGGGACAGGGGGGCTCCTACGAGCAGTACTTC
v_gene: TRBV14
abundance: .
j_gene: TRBJ2-7
d_gene: TRBD1